This T cell receptor beta chain is from a study of beta chain features in type 1 diabetes. V gave up 5 bases and J gave up 4 bases, with 6 bases separating them. The V gene's germline CDR1 is MDHEN and CDR2 SYDVKM. The CDR3 covers 12 residues. Notes on the study in general: Sampled from patients, naive, central memory and Treg TCRB repertoires appeared more similar than those sampled from healthy donors. TCRB CDR3 length was moderately but significantly reduced in all four CD4+ subsets of Type 1 diabetes patients. High-TCR-expressing cells could be over-represented by cDNA sequencing.

As every portion of the isolated RNA was reverse transcribed, the sequencing read expressed TCRB transcripts. The study sequenced naive, central memory and regulatory T cell samples to an average of about 3.5 million reads. Method: immunoSEQ multiplex PCR; TCRdb's copy keeps in-frame clones and lacks some. The table lists 300,000 to 450,000 clones, 9.6% of them singletons. This clone was observed a handful of times. The antigen is unknown. A much more abundant neighbour one base away suggests this may be a read error. Other DNA sequences within the sample encode an identical CDR3. This receptor was identified in a man aged 30 to 39 with type 1 diabetes. The V gene is TRBV28, the J gene TRBJ1-5; no firm D call. Sequenced sample: central memory CD4+ T cells from blood. The CDR3 reads CASSLGNQPQHF. CDR3 nucleotide sequence: TGTGCCAGCAGTCTGGGGAATCAGCCCCAGCATTTT. Complete variable domain (other parts from reference TRBV28 and TRBJ1-5): DVKVTQSSRYLVKRTGEKVFLECVQDMDHENMFWYRQDPGLGLRLIYFSYDVKMKEKGDIPEGYSVSREKKERFSLILESASTNQTSMYLCASSLGNQPQHFGDGTRLSIL.